These 10 T cell receptor beta chains share one sample of origin, sequenced in a study of CD8 T cells in Susac syndrome. A quantity of about 0.5 to 1 ug RNA underwent reverse transcription using random hexamers. Using its own MiXCR run on the immunoSEQ multiplex PCR reads, TCRdb lists one record per CDR3 protein. The top ten hold approximately 0.13% of the sample, which has hundreds of thousands of distinct CDR3 sequences, 90% to 95% seen once. The sequenced sample consisted of CD8+ T cells from PBMCs. All receptors derive from a human donor with multiple sclerosis.

The genes are TRBV28 and TRBJ2-3; D uncertain. The CDR3 consists of 16 residues. Germline values: CDR1 MDHEN, CDR2 SYDVKM. The V end lost 2 bases, the J end lost 0 bases, and 12 bases lay between the germline ends. CDR3 DNA: TGTGCCAGCAGTTTAGCTCGCGGAGCTAGCACAGATACGCAGTATTTT. Protein: CASSLARGASTDTQYF.

V is TRBV12-3 or TRBV12-4 and J is TRBJ2-7; D unresolved. This CDR3 is 11 amino acids long. V was shortened by 7 bases and J by 3 bases, with 7 bases between the two germline ends. CDR3 region: CASTASYEQYF. Here the CDR3 DNA reads TGTGCCAGCACGGCGAGCTACGAGCAGTACTTC.

J is TRBJ1-2 and V is TRBV11-2; no definite D call. The CDR3 contains 14 residues. V lost 1 base to trimming and J lost 8 bases, with 14 bases between them. The germline CDR1 and CDR2 sequences are SGHAT and FQNNGV. CDR3 residues: CASSLAPVVEGYTF. The CDR3 region has the DNA TGTGCCAGCAGCTTAGCGCCGGTTGTAGAGGGCTACACCTTC.

The chain has TRBV29-1 and TRBJ2-1; TRBD1 is a possible D gene (6 bases). Trimming removed 3 bases from V and 7 bases from J, with 22 bases in between. This CDR3 is 16 amino acids long. Germline V gene lookup returns CDR1 SQVTM and CDR2 ANQGSEA. The CDR3 loop reads CSVENSGVEIWNEQFF. DNA of the CDR3: TGCAGCGTTGAGAACTCAGGGGTAGAGATTTGGAATGAGCAGTTCTTC.

The V call is TRBV13, the J call TRBJ2-1; maybe TRBD2 (6 bases). In germline, CDR1 is PRHDT, CDR2 FYEKMQ (reference sequence). CDR3 size: 15 residues. V was shortened by 3 bases and J by 2 bases, with 11 bases between the two germline ends. CDR3: CASSFGGGTYNEQFF. The DNA of the CDR3 is TGTGCCAGCAGCTTTGGGGGAGGAACCTACAATGAGCAGTTCTTC.

This clonotype was detected only once. The chain is built from TRBV27 and TRBJ2-2; D not resolved. Per germline, CDR1 MNHEY and CDR2 SMNVEV (reference sequence). The CDR3 has 13 residues. V lost 6 bases and J 3 bases, leaving 8 bases between the germline ends. The CDR3 is CASREPYTGELFF. The CDR3 coding sequence is TGTGCCAGCAGAGAGCCTTACACCGGGGAGCTGTTTTTT.

The rearrangement links TRBV5-1 to TRBJ1-2, with TRBD1 matching 10 bases. This CDR3 spans 16 amino acids. V gave up 3 bases and J gave up 3 bases; unmatched junction bases: 8. Per the germline V gene, CDR1 is SGHRS and CDR2 is YFSETQ. CDR3 in amino acids: CASSSIPGTGDYGYTF. The CDR3 DNA sequence: TGCGCCAGCAGCTCAATACCCGGGACAGGGGACTATGGCTACACCTTC. Full variable domain (outside the CDR3, taken from reference TRBV5-1 and TRBJ1-2): KAGVTQTPRYLIKTRGQQVTLSCSPISGHRSVSWYQQTPGQGLQFLFEYFSETQRNKGNFPGRFSGRQFSNSRSEMNVSTLELGDSALYLCASSSIPGTGDYGYTFGSGTRLTVV.

This clonotype has a single count. The genes are TRBV13 and TRBJ1-2; D is unresolved. CDR1 and CDR2 from the germline V gene are PRHDT and FYEKMQ (reference sequence). The ends were cut back, 5 bases at V and 0 bases at J, with 19 bases in the middle. The CDR3 is 17 residues long. The CDR3 coding sequence is TGTGCCAGCAGCACCCTGGGCAGTTCTGGGGCTAACTATGGCTACACCTTC. Its protein is CASSTLGSSGANYGYTF. The full variable domain, completed using reference TRBV13 and TRBJ1-2, is AAGVIQSPRHLIKEKRETATLKCYPIPRHDTVYWYQQGPGQDPQFLISFYEKMQSDKGSIPDRFSAQQFSDYHSELNMSSLELGDSALYFCASSTLGSSGANYGYTFGSGTRLTVV.

The rearrangement joins TRBV29-1 to TRBJ1-2; D unresolved. The V and J ends lost 6 bases and 1 base respectively, with 6 bases between them. Germline values: CDR1 SQVTM, CDR2 ANQGSEA. This CDR3 comprises 11 residues. The CDR3 loop reads CSVGLNYGYTF. CDR3 in DNA: TGCAGCGTAGGCCTTAACTATGGCTACACCTTC.

The V and J genes are TRBV6-6 and TRBJ2-1; TRBD2 aligns across 10 bases. Trimming cost V 0 bases and J 9 bases; bases outside gene matches: 8. The germline V gene encodes CDR1 MNHNY and CDR2 SVGAGI (reference sequence). This CDR3 comprises 16 residues. The CDR3 loop reads CASSYSLGAGGGEQFF. The CDR3 DNA is TGTGCCAGCAGTTACTCGCTAGGAGCGGGGGGGGGTGAGCAGTTCTTC.